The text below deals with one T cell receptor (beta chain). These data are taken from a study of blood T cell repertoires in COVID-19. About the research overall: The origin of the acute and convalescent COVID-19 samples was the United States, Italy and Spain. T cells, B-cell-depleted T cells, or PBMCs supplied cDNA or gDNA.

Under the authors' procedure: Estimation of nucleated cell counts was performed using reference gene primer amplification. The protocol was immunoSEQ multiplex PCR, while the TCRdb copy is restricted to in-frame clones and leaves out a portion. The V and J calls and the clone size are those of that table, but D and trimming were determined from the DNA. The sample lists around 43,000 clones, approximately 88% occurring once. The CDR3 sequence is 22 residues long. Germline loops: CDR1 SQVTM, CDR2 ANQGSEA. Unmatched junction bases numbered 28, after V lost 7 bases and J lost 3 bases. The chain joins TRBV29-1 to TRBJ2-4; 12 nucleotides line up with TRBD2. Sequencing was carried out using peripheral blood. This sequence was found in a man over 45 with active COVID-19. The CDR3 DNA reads TGCAGCGCCCCCCCCGGGGCAGGGGCTGCGACTAGCGGGAGAATCTTCAAAAACATTCAGTACTTC. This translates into CSAPPGAGAATSGRIFKNIQYF.